The sequence of this T cell receptor beta chain was determined in a study of Ad26.COV2.S vaccination and SARS-CoV-2 variants. Study-level background: Sample donor was a member of the COV1001 Ad26.COV2.S trial arm. Ad26.COV2.S given intramuscularly, once or twice 56 days apart.

The treatment denotes: over 15 received Ad26.COV2.S at low or high dose, single or two shots; 5 received placebo; per-sample allocation not given. The samples were gathered on day 63 after the first injection of vaccine or placebo. In regard to this clone: Its antigen is unidentified.

Clones were sequenced by immunoSEQ multiplex PCR, and TCRdb holds only the in-frame ones, with some missing. The table includes 400,000 to 450,000 clones, more than 80% detected once. Findings and limits, study-wide: After vaccination, reports described spike-specific CD8+ and CD4+ T cell responses as showing substantial breadth. Recipients given vaccine exceeded placebo recipients in spike-specific TCR breadth.

The trim removed 4 bases at V and 4 bases at J, leaving 9 bases unmatched. The CDR3 totals 16 residues. CDR1 is KGHDR and CDR2 is SFDVKD in the germline V gene. The rearrangement links TRBV24-1 to TRBJ2-3; 8 nucleotides match TRBD1. This sequence was found in a person aged 18 to 65 who received the Ad26.COV2.S COVID-19 vaccine or a placebo. The specimen comprised peripheral blood, sampled in a trial of Ad26.COV2.S vaccine versus placebo. CDR3 nucleotide sequence: TGTGCCACCAGTGACCCGGGACAGGAGGGGCCAGATACGCAGTATTTT. It encodes CATSDPGQEGPDTQYF.